This TCR beta chain was retrieved from a study of cytomegalovirus exposure and HLA in healthy donors. The PCR contained 60 Vbeta and 13 Jbeta primers. The data were produced by immunoSEQ multiplex PCR, yet TCRdb's version contains in-frame clones alone and is incomplete. The profile shows approximately 120,000 clones, 60% to 85% of them singletons. Study observations and caveats: The productive fraction for most TCR beta V segments was about 90% or about 30% in an earlier analysis.

About this clone itself: Its target is unknown.

The V gene end was trimmed by 6 bases and the J gene end by 2 bases; junction bases not matched to a gene: 4. The CDR3 consists of 15 residues. Germline V gives CDR1 MNHEY, CDR2 SMNVEV (reference sequence). This chain uses TRBV27 with TRBJ2-7; 13 positions agree with TRBD2. Specimen: PBMCs. The clonotype originates from a woman in her thirties or forties in good health and CMV-seronegative. CDR3 loop: CASSPLAGGTYEQYF. CDR3 DNA sequence: TGTGCCAGCAGCCCACTAGCGGGAGGGACCTACGAGCAGTACTTC.